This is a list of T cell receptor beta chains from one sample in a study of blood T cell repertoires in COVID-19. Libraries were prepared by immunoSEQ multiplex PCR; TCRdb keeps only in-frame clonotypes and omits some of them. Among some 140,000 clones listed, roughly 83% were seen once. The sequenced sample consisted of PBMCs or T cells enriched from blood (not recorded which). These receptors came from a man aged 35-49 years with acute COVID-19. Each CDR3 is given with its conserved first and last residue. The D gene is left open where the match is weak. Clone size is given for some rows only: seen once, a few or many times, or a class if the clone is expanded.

TGTGCCAGCACGGGACCCGGGACTAGCGGGAGAAGGAGGTACGAGCAGTACTTC	CASTGPGTSGRRRYEQYF	TRBV28	TRBJ2-7	few	TRBD2
TGTGCTAGTGGTTCGGGGGAGGAGGACAGGGTGGACCAAGAGACCCAGTACTTC	CASGSGEEDRVDQETQYF	TRBV12-5	TRBJ2-5	-	TRBD1
TGTGCCAGCTCACCTCCGGGACTAGCGGTGGGAACCGGGGAGCTGTTTTTT	CASSPPGLAVGTGELFF	TRBV18	TRBJ2-2	-	TRBD2
TGTGCCAGCAGTCTTCCGGGACAGGGGGCGCAAGAGACCCAGTACTTC	CASSLPGQGAQETQYF	TRBV5-4	TRBJ2-5	-	TRBD1
TGCGCCAGCAGTGGACTAGCGGACACAGATACGCAGTATTTT	CASSGLADTDTQYF	TRBV10-2	TRBJ2-3	-	TRBD2
TGTGCCAGCAGTCACCGGGAGCTATTAGAGACCCAGTACTTC	CASSHRELLETQYF	TRBV6-5	TRBJ2-5	-	-
TGCAGCGTTGGGTTAACAGGGGTGGGCACAGATACGCAGTATTTT	CSVGLTGVGTDTQYF	TRBV29-1	TRBJ2-3	-	TRBD1
TGTGCCAGCAGCTTCGGTTTAATGGAGCAGTTCTTC	CASSFGLMEQFF	TRBV5-8	TRBJ2-1	-	-
TGCGCCAGCAGCTCGGGACTAGCGGGATACACGAACACCGGGGAGCTGTTTTTT	CASSSGLAGYTNTGELFF	TRBV5-1	TRBJ2-2	-	TRBD2
TGTGCCAGCAGTGAAACCGGGGATTTCTATGGCTACACCTTC	CASSETGDFYGYTF	TRBV25-1	TRBJ1-2	-	-
TGTGCCAGCAGCTTCGGAGGGTACAATGAGCAGTTCTTC	CASSFGGYNEQFF	TRBV7-9	TRBJ2-1	-	-
TGTGCCAGCAGCCAAGAGTTGGCAGGGCACAATCCGGCTGAGGAGCTGTTTTTT	CASSQELAGHNPAEELFF	TRBV4-2	TRBJ2-2	-	-
TGCGCCAGCAGCCGGGGAGCGGGAGGAGTCAATGAGCAGTTCTTC	CASSRGAGGVNEQFF	TRBV5-1	TRBJ2-1	-	TRBD2
TGCGCCAGCAGCTTATCATCCCGGGTGGGCTCCTACGAGCAGTACTTC	CASSLSSRVGSYEQYF	TRBV5-1	TRBJ2-7	-	-
TGTGCCAGCAGTTACGGCGGGGAAGAGACCCAGTACTTC	CASSYGGEETQYF	TRBV6-5	TRBJ2-5	-	-
TGTGCCAGCAGCTTACTGGCGGATACTAGCGGGGGGAACACCGGGGAGCTGTTTTTT	CASSLLADTSGGNTGELFF	TRBV7-9	TRBJ2-2	once	TRBD2
TGTGCCAGCAGCCGAACTCGGGGTCACGAGCAGTACTTC	CASSRTRGHEQYF	TRBV27	TRBJ2-7	-	-
TGCGCCAGCAGCCTCGGACAGGGGTTGGAGGCTTTCTTT	CASSLGQGLEAFF	TRBV5-1	TRBJ1-1	-	TRBD1
TGTGCCAGCAGTTTCGGGGCAGGGGGCCTCGGTGAGACTGAAGCTTTCTTT	CASSFGAGGLGETEAFF	TRBV27	TRBJ1-1	-	TRBD1
TGTGCCAGCAGCTCGGTAGGGGGTGCCAACACCGGGGAGCTGTTTTTT	CASSSVGGANTGELFF	TRBV5-4	TRBJ2-2	-	-
TGTGCCACCAGCAGAGATTGGGGGGAAGAGCGGGATGGCTACACCTTC	CATSRDWGEERDGYTF	TRBV15	TRBJ1-2	-	-
TGTGCCAGCAGCTTGGGCACAGGGGGGGAGACCCAGTACTTC	CASSLGTGGETQYF	TRBV7-2	TRBJ2-5	-	TRBD1
TGTGCCAGTAGGAAGAGGGAGGGTGTCTACGAGCAGTACTTC	CASRKREGVYEQYF	TRBV19	TRBJ2-7	-	TRBD2
TGTGCCAGCAGCCAAGGGGTGGGCGGCTACAATCAGCCCCAGCATTTT	CASSQGVGGYNQPQHF	TRBV11-2	TRBJ1-5	once	-
TGTGCCAGCAGCCAAGTTCCTATGGTCTCTGGAAACACCATATATTTT	CASSQVPMVSGNTIYF	TRBV3-1/TRBV3-2	TRBJ1-3	-	-
TGTGCCAGCAGTTCGGCGGCCGGGACTCCCACCTACAATGAGCAGTTCTTC	CASSSAAGTPTYNEQFF	TRBV28	TRBJ2-1	-	-
TGTGCCAGCAGCGTAGAAGGGGTTCCTGAAAAACTGTTTTTT	CASSVEGVPEKLFF	TRBV9	TRBJ1-4	few	-
TGTGCCAGCAGTGGGGACAAGGGTCGAGGTGAAAAACTGTTTTTT	CASSGDKGRGEKLFF	TRBV2	TRBJ1-4	-	-
TGTGCCATCATGAGGACAGCTTTCACAGATACGCAGTATTTT	CAIMRTAFTDTQYF	TRBV10-3	TRBJ2-3	-	-
TGCAGCGTTGAACTTGAGATAGGGGCCAACTATGGCTACACCTTC	CSVELEIGANYGYTF	TRBV29-1	TRBJ1-2	-	-
TGCGCCAGCAGCCAAGAAATGGGAGTCCGCACCGGGGAGCTGTTTTTT	CASSQEMGVRTGELFF	TRBV4-3	TRBJ2-2	-	-
TGTGCCAGCAGCACTAGGGCCGTGAACACCGGGGAGCTGTTTTTT	CASSTRAVNTGELFF	TRBV6-5	TRBJ2-2	-	-
TGCGCCAGCACCTTTGGCGGACAGGCCCAAGAGACCCAGTACTTC	CASTFGGQAQETQYF	TRBV5-1	TRBJ2-5	-	TRBD1
TGTGCCAGCAGCCTGGAGGGGGGGACGAACACCGGGGAGCTGTTTTTT	CASSLEGGTNTGELFF	TRBV5-5	TRBJ2-2	-	-
TGCAGTGCTAGAGAACGGTCTTTCTTT	CSARERSFF	TRBV20-1	TRBJ1-1	-	-
TGTGCCAGCAGTGACCCTGTTCACATTCAGTACTTC	CASSDPVHIQYF	TRBV2	TRBJ2-4	once	-
TGTGCCTGGAGTGTATTTCAAGCTGATATAGCTTTCTTT	CAWSVFQADIAFF	TRBV30	TRBJ1-1	-	-
TGTGCCAGCAGCCGGGGACAGTCGAACACCGGGGAGCTGTTTTTT	CASSRGQSNTGELFF	TRBV14	TRBJ2-2	-	TRBD1
TGTGCCACCAGTGAAACCGGGACTAGCGGGAGGGCCCCGCAGTATTTT	CATSETGTSGRAPQYF	TRBV24-1	TRBJ2-3	-	TRBD2
TGTGCCAGCAGCTTGGATTCTACCCAAAACTACAATGAGCAGTTCTTC	CASSLDSTQNYNEQFF	TRBV5-4	TRBJ2-1	-	-
TGTGCCAGCAGCCCCGGTCCTTTAGCCGCTCCGAGCACTGAAGCTTTCTTT	CASSPGPLAAPSTEAFF	TRBV11-2	TRBJ1-1	-	-
TGTGCCAGCAGCTTCGCAGGGGCAGACTATGGCTACACCTTC	CASSFAGADYGYTF	TRBV11-2	TRBJ1-2	-	-
TGTGCCTGGACGGCTGACTACAATCAGCCCCAGCATTTT	CAWTADYNQPQHF	TRBV30	TRBJ1-5	-	-
TGTGCCATCGGACAGGGGGCTTGGACCTCACCCCTCCACTTT	CAIGQGAWTSPLHF	TRBV10-3	TRBJ1-6	-	TRBD1
TGTGCCAGCAGCCAAGATCGCGGCCGACTAGCGGGGGCCAACACCGGGGAGCTGTTTTTT	CASSQDRGRLAGANTGELFF	TRBV4-2	TRBJ2-2	-	TRBD2
TGTGCCAGCAGCCAAGGGGTGTGGACTGAAGCTTTCTTT	CASSQGVWTEAFF	TRBV11-2	TRBJ1-1	-	-
TGTGCCAGCAGCTTCGACAGGGAAGGTGAAGCTTTCTTT	CASSFDREGEAFF	TRBV11-2	TRBJ1-1	-	TRBD1
TGTGCCAGCTCACCACCCCAGGCCGCAGATACGCAGTATTTT	CASSPPQAADTQYF	TRBV18	TRBJ2-3	-	-
TGCGCCAGCAGTTCTAGGACAGGGCTGGGAGGCTACACCTTC	CASSSRTGLGGYTF	TRBV4-3	TRBJ1-2	-	TRBD1
TGTGCCAGCTCCCTCGGGACAGGGGGGAAGGGTGAGCAGTTCTTC	CASSLGTGGKGEQFF	TRBV19	TRBJ2-1	-	TRBD1
TGCAGTGCTCCGACAGGGCGCGAGCAGTACTTC	CSAPTGREQYF	TRBV20-1	TRBJ2-7	-	TRBD1
TGTGCCAGCAGTCCCCCCGGCCGACTAATTCCAAACACCGGGGAGCTGTTTTTT	CASSPPGRLIPNTGELFF	TRBV6-6	TRBJ2-2	-	-
TGTGCCAGCAGCCCGACAGGGTATGGCTACACCTTC	CASSPTGYGYTF	TRBV14	TRBJ1-2	-	TRBD1
TGTGCCAGCAGCTTGGGCGGGGTCTACAATGAGCAGTTCTTC	CASSLGGVYNEQFF	TRBV7-2	TRBJ2-1	-	-
TGTGCCACCAGTGATTTGCTCGGGGTCTTGTTCTTC	CATSDLLGVLFF	TRBV24-1	TRBJ2-1	-	-